This T cell receptor beta chain was sequenced during a study of blood T cell repertoires in COVID-19. Background on the study: The United States, Italy and Spain were the sources of the acute and convalescent COVID-19 samples. PBMCs, B-cell-depleted T cells, or T cells were the source of the cDNA or gDNA that made up the material.

Participants' reported clinical history set cohort assignment. The method was immunoSEQ multiplex PCR; TCRdb's version includes in-frame clones alone and lacks a portion of them. This sample has 200,000 or so clones, with about four fifths found just once. Germline assignment: CDR1 SGHRS and CDR2 YFSETQ. The CDR3 consists of 15 residues. Trimming cost V 0 bases and J 7 bases, with 14 bases left between them. Sequencing was done on a sample of PBMCs or T cells enriched from blood (not recorded which). The origin of this receptor is a woman in her forties with acute COVID-19. V gene TRBV5-1 combines with J gene TRBJ2-1; possibly TRBD1 for D (7 bases). The CDR3 sequence: CASSLVGRGRNEQFF. DNA for the CDR3: TGCGCCAGCAGCTTGGTAGGCAGGGGGAGGAATGAGCAGTTCTTC.